The clone carrying this T cell receptor (beta chain) has just a few counts. The antigen remains unidentified. A single record per CDR3 protein comes from TCRdb applying MiXCR to the 5' RACE reads. The data show 610,000 or so distinct CDR3 sequences, roughly 12% seen once. This specimen comes from a study of T cells after yellow fever vaccination. Background on the study: Where fractions had low cell numbers, libraries were prepared from them with the SMART-Seq v4 Ultra Low Input RNA kit.

Broader study findings: Clonotypes found in both CD4 and CD8 compartments made up a small share. High-abundance clonotypes from the bulk population could contaminate FACS-sorted repertoires. The study found a weaker secondary response that peaked faster, day 5 versus 15.

V trimming: 5 bases; J trimming: 3 bases; junction bases outside the gene matches: 6. Per the germline V gene, CDR1 is KGHSH and CDR2 is LQKENI. The CDR3 length is 14 residues. The V call is TRBV18, the J call TRBJ2-5; 7 bases agree with TRBD1. The material was PBMCs, obtained on the day of the yellow fever booster vaccination. The receptor was isolated from a young man who received the YFV17D yellow fever vaccine. CDR3 sequence (DNA): TGTGCCAGCTCAGCAACAGGGGTAGAAGAGACCCAGTACTTC. This gives the protein CASSATGVEETQYF.